The entry that follows covers one T cell receptor beta chain sequence. CDR1 and CDR2 (germline): SGHRS, YFSETQ. Germline trimming cut 0 bases from V and 5 bases from J; bases unmatched to any gene: 7. The CDR3 has 15 residues. The sample belongs to a study of blood T cell repertoires in COVID-19. Study background: COVID-19 samples collected from the United States, Italy and Spain covered acute and convalescent phases. The cDNA or gDNA used as material had been derived from T cells, B-cell-depleted T cells, or PBMCs.

In the authors' methods: Amplifying reference gene primers gave estimates of nucleated cell counts. Measured with immunoSEQ multiplex PCR; TCRdb has only the in-frame clones, and not every one. V, J and clone size were drawn from that table, and D and trimming were deduced from the DNA. Among 200,000 to 250,000 clones listed, roughly 75% were seen once. The sequence was collected from a woman aged 70-85 years with acute or convalescent COVID-19. Sequenced input: peripheral blood. The chain is built from TRBV5-1 and TRBJ2-5, with 7 bases that match TRBD2. The CDR3 sequence: CASSLAVQGGETQYF. The CDR3 DNA is TGCGCCAGCAGCTTGGCGGTGCAGGGAGGGGAGACCCAGTACTTC.